The entry below gives a single T cell receptor beta chain sequence along with its context. The data belong to a study of cytotoxic CD8 clonotypes in ibrutinib-treated CLL. This CDR3 is 14 amino acids long. V was pared by 5 bases and J by 0 bases, with 10 bases between. CDR1 and CDR2 (germline): PRHDT, FYEKMQ (reference sequence). Assay: immunoSEQ multiplex PCR; the TCRdb copy retains only in-frame clones and omits some. The data show more than 200,000 clones, 70% seen once. The chain uses TRBV13 and TRBJ1-2, with a weak D call TRBD1 (6 bases). Specimen: PBMCs, collected after 24 months of ibrutinib treatment. The receptor was derived from a human donor with chronic lymphocytic leukemia. The CDR3 reads CASSPQGANYGYTF. The DNA for the CDR3 is TGTGCCAGCAGCCCACAGGGAGCTAACTATGGCTACACCTTC.